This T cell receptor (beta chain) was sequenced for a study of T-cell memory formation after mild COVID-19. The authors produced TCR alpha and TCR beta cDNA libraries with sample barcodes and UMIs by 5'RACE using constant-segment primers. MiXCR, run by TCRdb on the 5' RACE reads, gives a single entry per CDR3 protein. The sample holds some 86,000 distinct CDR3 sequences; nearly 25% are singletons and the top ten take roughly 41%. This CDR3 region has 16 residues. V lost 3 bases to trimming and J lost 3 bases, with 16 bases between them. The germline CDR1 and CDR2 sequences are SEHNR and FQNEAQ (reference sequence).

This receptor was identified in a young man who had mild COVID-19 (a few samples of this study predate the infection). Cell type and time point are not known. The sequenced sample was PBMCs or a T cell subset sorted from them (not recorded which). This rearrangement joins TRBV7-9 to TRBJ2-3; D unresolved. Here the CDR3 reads CASSFPRGLSTDTQYF. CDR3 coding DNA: TGTGCCAGCAGCTTCCCTCGTGGGTTAAGTACAGATACGCAGTATTTT.